The next 17 T cell receptor beta chains were all read from a single sample in a study of human T cells and chemical hapten exposure. Described time point: pre-sensitization, week 0. Noted treatment: therapeutic diphenylcyclopropenone sensitization with weekly scalp DPC. TCRdb re-derived calls from the RACE reads in MiXCR, one entry per CDR3 protein. The sample contains under 90,000 distinct CDR3 sequences, around 10% of which appear only once. The sequenced sample was whole blood, obtained in connection with sensitization to the hapten diphenylcyclopropenone (DPC). The receptors shown here come from a woman in her forties with alopecia areata. Some clones in this sample may be carry-over from other donors' samples.

This clonotype was recorded many times. This chain connects TRBV5-1 to TRBJ1-4; possibly TRBD1 for D (5 bases). Trimming shortened V by 6 bases and J by 8 bases, and 17 bases separated the two germline ends. CDR1 and CDR2 from the germline V gene are SGHRS and YFSETQ. CDR3 length equals 14 residues. CDR3 nucleotide sequence: TGCGCCAGCAAGGACAATCAAAATGAGGAAAAACTGTTTTTT. Its translation: CASKDNQNEEKLFF. Using reference TRBV5-1 and TRBJ1-4 for the parts outside the CDR3, the full variable domain is KAGVTQTPRYLIKTRGQQVTLSCSPISGHRSVSWYQQTPGQGLQFLFEYFSETQRNKGNFPGRFSGRQFSNSRSEMNVSTLELGDSALYLCASKDNQNEEKLFFGSGTQLSVL.

This clonotype was counted many times. The chain links TRBV4-3 to TRBJ2-1; no clear D. Trimming took 4 bases from V and 3 from J, leaving 10 bases between them. The CDR3 is 14 residues long. Germline V lookup: CDR1 LGHNA, CDR2 YSLEER. The CDR3 DNA is TGCGCCAGCAGCCCGCTTTTCCTCTACAATGAGCAGTTCTTC. Amino acids: CASSPLFLYNEQFF.

This clonotype was seen ten or more times. The J gene is TRBJ2-7, the V gene TRBV7-2, with D possibly matching TRBD1 (6 bases). CDR1 is SGHTA, CDR2 FQGNSA, per germline. The V end lost 8 bases, the J end lost 0 bases, and 14 bases lay between the germline ends. The CDR3 totals 14 residues. The CDR3 DNA reads TGTGCCAGCGGATATAAGGACAGCTCCTACGAGCAGTACTTC. This encodes CASGYKDSSYEQYF.

Only a few counts were recorded for this clonotype. The chain uses TRBV9 and TRBJ2-7, with 9 bases fitting TRBD1. The CDR3 sequence is 14 residues long. The germline CDR1 and CDR2 sequences are SGDLS and YYNGEE. V gave up 2 bases and J gave up 4 bases; unmatched junction bases: 4. The CDR3 DNA is TGTGCCAGCAGCGTCTCACAGGGGGCGTACGAGCAGTACTTC. Encoded protein: CASSVSQGAYEQYF.

This chain joins TRBV4-2 and TRBJ1-6, with D unclear. Germline lookup yields CDR1 LGHNA and CDR2 YNFKEQ. Trimming pared 0 bases from V and 2 bases from J, leaving 8 bases between. This CDR3 is built from 16 residues. The CDR3 protein is CASSQDLRPYNSPLHF. In DNA, the CDR3 is TGTGCCAGCAGCCAAGATCTGAGGCCCTATAATTCACCCCTCCACTTT.

This clonotype occurred many times. The CDR3 loop reads CASSLGTEVISKNIQYF. In DNA, the CDR3 is TGTGCCAGCAGCTTGGGGACAGAGGTAATATCCAAAAACATTCAGTACTTC. The chain has TRBV11-2 and TRBJ2-4; TRBD1 matches 7 bases. J was trimmed by 2 bases and V by 3 bases; bases with no gene match: 10. CDR3 length: 17 amino acids. The germline gives CDR1 SGHAT, CDR2 FQNNGV.

The sample holds many counts of this clonotype. The chain employs TRBV3-1 and TRBJ2-2; D might be TRBD2 (6 bases). This CDR3 is 16 amino acids long. The V and J ends lost 0 bases and 2 bases respectively, with 10 bases between them. Germline CDR1 is LGHDT and CDR2 is YNNKEL (reference sequence). In DNA form, the CDR3 reads TGTGCCAGCAGCCAAGATTCGGGAGCCAACACCGGGGAGCTGTTTTTT. Translation: CASSQDSGANTGELFF.

In its sample, this clonotype was seen a few times. This chain links TRBV29-1 with TRBJ2-5, with 10 bases fitting TRBD1. The CDR3 is 12 amino acids. Germline V gives CDR1 SQVTM, CDR2 ANQGSEA. J gave up 3 bases and V 6 bases, and 1 base lay outside the gene matches. CDR3 protein: CSVGQGKETQYF. In DNA, the CDR3 is TGCAGCGTGGGACAGGGGAAAGAGACCCAGTACTTC.

This clonotype was detected ten times or more. The DNA for the CDR3 is TGTGCCAGCTCACCACTAGCCCAAGATGGTTATGGCTACACCTTC. Protein: CASSPLAQDGYGYTF. The V gene is TRBV18, the J gene TRBJ1-2; no reliable D call. The CDR3 spans 15 residues. The V end was cut by 1 base, the J end by 5 bases, with 14 bases between. The V gene's germline CDR1 is KGHSH and CDR2 LQKENI.

This clonotype was counted at least ten times. The J gene is TRBJ2-7, the V gene TRBV14; 8 positions match TRBD2. CDR3 length: 14 amino acids. From germline, CDR1 is SGHDN and CDR2 FVKESK. J was trimmed by 9 bases and V by 1 base; bases with no gene match: 8. The CDR3 DNA sequence: TGTGCCAGCAGCCAAGCAGCGGGGGCATTGGGGCAGTACTTC. Protein: CASSQAAGALGQYF.

This chain uses TRBV10-3 with TRBJ2-7, with a tentative D call TRBD1 (5 bases). V was shortened by 3 bases and J by 4 bases, with 19 bases between the two germline ends. The CDR3 consists of 16 residues. Per germline, CDR1 ENHRY and CDR2 SYGVKD. In DNA, the CDR3 is TGTGCCATCAGTGACCCGCGGACACTTGAGATATACGAGCAGTACTTC. Translated, it gives CAISDPRTLEIYEQYF.

This clonotype was recorded many times. The chain recombines TRBV9 with TRBJ1-1; the D is unclear. Per germline, CDR1 SGDLS and CDR2 YYNGEE. The CDR3 has 16 amino acids. V lost 0 bases and J lost 0, with 12 bases in between. CDR3 sequence reads: CASSVELTPMNTEAFF. The DNA for the CDR3 is TGTGCCAGCAGCGTAGAATTGACACCTATGAACACTGAAGCTTTCTTT.

The chain uses TRBV20-1 and TRBJ2-3; TRBD1 agrees at 10 bases. Germline CDR1 DFQATT, CDR2 SNEGSKA (reference sequence). Unmatched junction bases numbered 9, after V lost 7 bases and J lost 5 bases. The CDR3 totals 14 residues. In DNA form, the CDR3 reads TGCAGTGGTGACGACAGGGGGCGCGGAGATACGCAGTATTTT. The encoded protein is CSGDDRGRGDTQYF.

This clonotype was detected a few times. This chain links TRBV7-2 with TRBJ1-6, with TRBD1 matching 9 bases. V dropped 5 bases and J dropped 2; count of bases not matched to a gene: 10. The CDR3 length is 18 residues. The germline gives CDR1 SGHTA, CDR2 FQGNSA. The CDR3 sequence: CASSRTGGDGTYNSPLHF. CDR3 bases: TGTGCCAGCAGCCGTACAGGGGGCGACGGCACCTATAATTCACCCCTCCACTTT.

V usage is TRBV18 and J usage is TRBJ2-6, with TRBD1 identical over 9 bases. CDR1 and CDR2 (germline): KGHSH, LQKENI. V lost 3 bases and J lost 2; bases outside the gene matches: 2. This CDR3 is 16 amino acids long. CDR3 in amino acids: CASSPRDRAGANVLTF. CDR3 bases: TGTGCCAGCTCACCGCGGGACAGGGCTGGGGCCAACGTCCTGACTTTC.

This clonotype showed up many times. This chain links TRBV7-2 with TRBJ1-2; tentative D call: TRBD1 (5 bases). The CDR3 contains 15 residues. V lost 5 bases, J lost 5 bases, and 18 bases lay in between. CDR1 is SGHTA, CDR2 FQGNSA, per germline. In DNA form, the CDR3 reads TGTGCCAGCAGCCGCGAGGGGAGAGGGGAATATGGCTACACCTTC. This codes for CASSREGRGEYGYTF.

The rearrangement uses TRBV6-5 and TRBJ1-1; D remains ambiguous. V lost 6 bases, J lost 1 base, and 12 bases lay in between. The length of the CDR3 is 14 residues. Germline loops: CDR1 MNHEY, CDR2 SVGAGI. As DNA, the CDR3 is TGTGCCAGCAGCCCTCTCAACAGGAACACTGAAGCTTTCTTT. Its protein is CASSPLNRNTEAFF.